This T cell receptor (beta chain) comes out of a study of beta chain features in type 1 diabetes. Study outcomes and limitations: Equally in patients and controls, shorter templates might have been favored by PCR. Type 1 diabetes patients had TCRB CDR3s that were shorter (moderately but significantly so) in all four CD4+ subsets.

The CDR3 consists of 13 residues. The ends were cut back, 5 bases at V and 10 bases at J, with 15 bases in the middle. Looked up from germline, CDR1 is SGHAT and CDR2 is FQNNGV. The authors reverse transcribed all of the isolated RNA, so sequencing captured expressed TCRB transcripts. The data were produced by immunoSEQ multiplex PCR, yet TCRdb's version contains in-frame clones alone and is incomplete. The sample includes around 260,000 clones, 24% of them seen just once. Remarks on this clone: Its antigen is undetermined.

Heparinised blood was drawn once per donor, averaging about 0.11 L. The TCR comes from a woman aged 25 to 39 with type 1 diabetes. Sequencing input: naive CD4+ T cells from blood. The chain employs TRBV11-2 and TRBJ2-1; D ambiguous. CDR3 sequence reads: CASSRPSSREQFF. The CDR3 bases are TGTGCCAGCAGCCGACCTAGTTCTCGGGAGCAGTTCTTC. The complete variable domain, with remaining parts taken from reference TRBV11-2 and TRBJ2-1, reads EAGVAQSPRYKIIEKRQSVAFWCNPISGHATLYWYQQILGQGPKLLIQFQNNGVVDDSQLPKDRFSAERLKGVDSTLKIQPAKLEDSAVYLCASSRPSSREQFFGPGTRLTVL.